This T cell receptor beta chain was recovered during a study of T cell responses to AZD1222 COVID-19 vaccine (TCRdb year 2021). Turning to the overall study: A total of roughly 240 trial participants underwent TCR sequencing, of whom nearly 210 received two doses of AZD1222 and around 26 received two doses of the MenACWY control vaccine. Trial participants were enrolled by age into 18-55, 56-69 and 70-plus year subgroups, with 148, 28 and 57 TCR-sequenced participants respectively.

With regard to this clone: It has no known antigen specificity. Base qualities are missing; no much larger clone stands one base away.

The CDR3 regions of human TCRbeta chains were subjected to immunosequencing. The authors' analysis ran thus. TCRs in the repertoires were compared against a reference library of SARS-CoV-2-specific TCRs that had been generated with the MIRA antigen-specificity platform. Breadth meant the fraction of unique TCRs that were SARS-CoV-2-associated, whereas depth meant the fraction of total T cells that were SARS-CoV-2-associated. Using the MIRA data, each spike-specific TCR was assigned both to the spike region to which the TCR was reactive and to a CD4 or CD8 class. Log10-transformed breadth and depth values were compared by one-way ANOVA with Sidak's multiple comparisons tests. TCRdb's version of the immuneACCESS table is confined to in-frame rearrangements and falls short of the full clone set. An unresolved V gene accounts for under half of the shortfall where checked; the remainder is of unknown origin. V and J calls and clone size are as listed in that table; D and trimming were resolved from the DNA. In all, the sample holds 120,000 or so clones, and about 93% of those were seen once. The top ten clonotypes cover 4% to 4.5% of the sample.

The sample's time point label is to be understood as: about 28 days (+/-7) after the second vaccine dose. The meaning of the sample's treatment or condition label: meningococcal conjugate vaccine given as trial control. Samples from vaccinated people were obtained from the UK trials COV001 and COV002, which included a single-blind randomized controlled phase 2/3 trial of AZD1222 (ChAdOx1 nCoV-19) in healthy adults. Trial participant PBMC samples were collected at day 0 and day 28 after the second dose for TCRbeta chain sequencing. Relative to germline, V is 5 bases shorter and J is 2 bases shorter, with 15 bases between their ends. Per the germline V gene (reference sequence), SEHNR is the CDR1 and FQNEAQ is the CDR2. Spanning cysteine to phenylalanine, the CDR3 consists of 15 amino acids. Only the CDR3 DNA stays, 45 bases, in frame from base 1. The study at large found these results: Reportedly, close to half of the unique spike-specific TCRs recognized epitopes lying outside the regions that are mutated in the B.1.351 and B.1.1.7 variants. Participants were mostly white British and included more females than males, and it was suggested by the authors that clonal diversity may have been underestimated. Only five or six AZD1222 recipients were SARS-CoV-2 seropositive at baseline, limiting conclusions about previously exposed vaccinees. In the small 56-69-year group, the increase in depth fell short of significance, most likely because of low power. The vaccine-associated CD4 TCRs covered the entire spike protein, and the dominant responses fell in regions 160-218 and 743-854. Because no day 14 peak-response samples were available, the repertoires could be characterized only after the peak T cell response. After two AZD1222 doses, both the breadth and the depth of spike-specific TCRs were significantly higher than at day 0 and than in MenACWY recipients.

The material sequenced was peripheral blood, taken 28 days after the second dose of the MenACWY control vaccine. Recombination connected TRBV7-9 to TRBJ1-2; the D gene identity is not certain. The clonotype originates from an adult who received the MenACWY meningococcal vaccine as a control. The nucleotide sequence is given as TGTGCCAGCAGCCCACCTAGGGCAGCCAACTATGGCTACACCTTC. It encodes CASSPPRAANYGYTF.